Following are 28 T cell receptor beta chains from one sample sequenced in a study of shared clonotypes between healthy human individuals (dated by TCRdb to about 2020). Receptors were amplified or captured by the immunoSEQ multiplex PCR assay. Drawn from immuneACCESS, this table holds only the in-frame rearrangements with V and J called that TCRdb kept. Clones are partly lost; checked studies trace under half to an unresolved V gene and leave the rest unexplained. This sample has about 1 million clones in its table, and about three quarters of those were observed once. The ten biggest clones cover about 1.5% of the sample. The sample was memory CD4+ T cells sorted from blood. The cell subset or site label, read with the paper, signifies: CD45RA-negative fraction. These receptors were taken from a man aged 18 to 30 in good health.

In nucleotides, the CDR3 is TGCGCCAGCAGCCAAGCGACCTCCCGCGGCGAGACCCAGTACTTC. This gives the protein CASSQATSRGETQYF. The chain joins TRBV4-1 to TRBJ2-5; D ambiguous. This CDR3 region has 15 residues. CDR1 MGHRA and CDR2 YSYEKL come from the germline V gene. Deletions cut 1 base from V and 5 bases from J, with 14 bases between.

This sequence joins TRBV30 and TRBJ2-7, with TRBD2 identical over 8 bases. Germline CDR1 reads GTSNPN; CDR2 reads SVGIG (reference sequence). The CDR3 contains 15 residues. J gave up 3 bases and V 3 bases, and 10 bases lay outside the gene matches. CDR3 in DNA: TGTGCCTGGAGCCCGGGGGGGACTAGAGGCTACGAGCAGTACTTC. Its translation is CAWSPGGTRGYEQYF.

The genes are TRBV7-2 and TRBJ2-2, with 13 positions matching TRBD2. J gave up 4 bases and V 3 bases, and 11 bases lay outside the gene matches. The CDR3 runs to 19 residues. From germline, CDR1 is SGHTA and CDR2 FQGNSA. The CDR3 nucleotides are TGTGCCAGCAGCTTGTCTTGGACTAGCGGGAGAGGTGGCACCGGGGAGCTGTTTTTT. This codes for CASSLSWTSGRGGTGELFF.

The V gene is TRBV11-2, the J gene TRBJ2-2; D is ambiguous. Trimming removed 3 bases at V and 7 bases at J, with 12 bases between. Germline loops: CDR1 SGHAT, CDR2 FQNNGV. The CDR3 has 14 residues. CDR3 in DNA: TGTGCCAGCAGCTTTTCCGGGTCCAGCGGGGAGCTGTTTTTT. Its translation is CASSFSGSSGELFF.

Note on this clone: Other DNA sequences within the sample encode an identical CDR3. The V gene is TRBV6-6, the J gene TRBJ2-7; 8 bases are a match to TRBD1. In germline, CDR1 is MNHNY, CDR2 SVGAGI (reference sequence). This CDR3 is built from 13 residues. V was clipped by 6 bases and J by 2 bases; unmatched bases: 3. CDR3 DNA sequence: TGTGCCAGCAGCCCAGGGGGCCCCTACGAGCAGTACTTC. It yields the protein CASSPGGPYEQYF.

In DNA form, the CDR3 reads TGTGCCAGCAGCTTAGAGGGAGGGTCGAACTATGGCTACACCTTC. Translating it yields CASSLEGGSNYGYTF. The chain employs TRBV7-9 and TRBJ1-2; D remains ambiguous. The CDR3 spans 15 residues. CDR1 is SEHNR, CDR2 FQNEAQ, per germline (reference sequence). The V and J ends lost 1 base and 2 bases respectively, with 11 bases between them. The variable domain in full, with the rest retrieved from reference TRBV7-9 and TRBJ1-2, is DTGVSQNPRHKITKRGQNVTFRCDPISEHNRLYWYRQTLGQGPEFLTYFQNEAQLEKSRLLSDRFSAERPKGSFSTLEIQRTEQGDSAMYLCASSLEGGSNYGYTFGSGTRLTVV.

This clone was found a few times. The chain recombines TRBV11-2 with TRBJ2-5; 7 nucleotides line up with TRBD2. CDR3 length: 13 amino acids. The germline CDR1 and CDR2 sequences are SGHAT and FQNNGV. The V and J ends lost 7 bases and 5 bases, in that order; junction bases with no gene match: 7. The CDR3 nucleotides read TGTGCCAGCACCTCGGGAGGTATGGAGACCCAGTACTTC. Protein: CASTSGGMETQYF. Complete variable domain (other parts from reference TRBV11-2 and TRBJ2-5): EAGVAQSPRYKIIEKRQSVAFWCNPISGHATLYWYQQILGQGPKLLIQFQNNGVVDDSQLPKDRFSAERLKGVDSTLKIQPAKLEDSAVYLCASTSGGMETQYFGPGTRLLVL.

The chain uses TRBV21-1 and TRBJ2-7. TRBV21-1 is assigned pseudogene status. The CDR3 runs 17 residues. CDR3 protein: CASSKEGRDLSSYEQYF. DNA for the CDR3: TGTGCCAGCAGCAAAGAGGGCAGGGACCTCAGCTCCTACGAGCAGTACTTC.

The genes are TRBV5-6 and TRBJ2-7; the D gene is possibly TRBD2 (5 bases). The V gene's germline CDR1 is SGHDT and CDR2 YYEEEE. Trimming stripped 4 bases from V and 3 bases from J, with 23 bases between. This CDR3 is 17 amino acids long. The chain's CDR3 is CASSPRAGEPALYEQYF. The CDR3 DNA follows: TGTGCCAGCAGCCCCCGGGCGGGCGAACCCGCCCTCTACGAGCAGTACTTC. The full variable domain, with the rest looked up from reference TRBV5-6 and TRBJ2-7, is DAGVTQSPTHLIKTRGQQVTLRCSPKSGHDTVSWYQQALGQGPQFIFQYYEEEERQRGNFPDRFSGHQFPNYSSELNVNALLLGDSALYLCASSPRAGEPALYEQYFGPGTRLTVT.

The chain links TRBV2 to TRBJ1-4; D not resolved. V was clipped by 10 bases and J by 0 bases, with 15 bases between them. There are 15 residues in the CDR3. Germline V gives CDR1 SNHLY, CDR2 FYNNEI. CDR3 region: CATNGREATNEKLFF. The CDR3 DNA reads TGTGCCACCAACGGGAGGGAGGCAACTAATGAAAAACTGTTTTTT.

This clone was counted only a few times. Other DNA sequences from this sample encode an identical CDR3 as well. The chain has TRBV11-3 and TRBJ2-6; no definite D call. CDR3 length: 15 residues. The germline V gene has CDR1 SGHNT and CDR2 YENEEA. V dropped 3 bases and J dropped 2 bases, with 8 bases sitting between them. In nucleotides, the CDR3 is TGTGCCAGCAGCTTCGGTGAGGCTGGGGCCAACGTCCTGACTTTC. Amino acid sequence: CASSFGEAGANVLTF.

This clone was seen only once. The chain is built from TRBV25-1 and TRBJ1-6; D not resolved. CDR1 MGHDK and CDR2 SYGVNS come from the germline V gene. The length of the CDR3 is 15 residues. V was clipped by 1 base and J by 10 bases, with 14 bases between them. The CDR3 here is CASSESRVSGSPLHF. DNA of the CDR3: TGTGCCAGCAGTGAATCACGAGTGTCGGGGTCACCCCTCCACTTT.

This chain uses TRBV5-1 with TRBJ2-7; TRBD1 might be the D (6 bases). The V and J ends lost 4 bases and 5 bases respectively, with 10 bases between them. From germline, CDR1 is SGHRS and CDR2 YFSETQ. CDR3 size: 12 residues. CDR3 in DNA: TGCGCCAGCAGCGGGGGCGTGAACGAGCAGTACTTC. Translating it yields CASSGGVNEQYF.

Worth noting for this clone: Given a much more abundant clone one base away, this may be a read error. The sample contains more than one DNA sequence encoding this CDR3. The gene calls are TRBV14 and TRBJ2-5, with 12 nucleotides matching TRBD2. The CDR3 is made up of 15 amino acids. V was pared by 1 base and J by 5 bases, with 2 bases of the junction left unmatched. The germline CDR1 and CDR2 sequences are SGHDN and FVKESK. The CDR3 region has the DNA TGTGCCAGCAGCCAAGGACTAGCGGGAGTGGAGACCCAGTACTTC. This translates into CASSQGLAGVETQYF.

CDR3 sequence: CASSLGSGIATDTQYF. The CDR3 DNA sequence: TGTGCCAGCAGCTTGGGGAGTGGTATAGCGACAGATACGCAGTATTTT. This chain joins TRBV11-2 and TRBJ2-3; perhaps TRBD2 as D (5 bases). The CDR3 sequence is 16 residues long. The V end lost 3 bases, the J end lost 3 bases, and 16 bases lay between the germline ends. Germline-derived CDR1 and CDR2 are SGHAT and FQNNGV.

This clone has only a few counts. This sequence joins TRBV19 and TRBJ2-6; D is undetermined. Germline V gene data show CDR1 as LNHDA and CDR2 as SQIVND (reference sequence). V lost 10 bases and J 5 bases, leaving 6 bases between the germline ends. The CDR3 has 11 amino acids. CDR3 amino acids: CATARANVLTF. The CDR3 region has the DNA TGTGCCACCGCCCGGGCCAACGTCCTGACTTTC.

A few counts support this clone. V gene TRBV7-8 combines with J gene TRBJ1-4; 7 nucleotides match TRBD1. The CDR3 totals 14 residues. V was pared by 5 bases and J by 5 bases, with 5 bases of the junction left unmatched. Germline CDR1 is SGHVS and CDR2 is FQNEAQ. CDR3 loop: CASSASGQNEKLFF. CDR3 in DNA: TGTGCCAGCAGCGCCTCGGGACAGAATGAAAAACTGTTTTTT.

The chain has TRBV6-1 and TRBJ2-2, with 9 positions matching TRBD1. V shed 8 bases, J shed 4 bases, and the junction held 5 bases outside the gene matches. The CDR3 has 14 amino acids. Germline CDR1 reads MNHNS; CDR2 reads SASEGT. In DNA form, the CDR3 reads TGTGCCAGCGGGGACAGGGAGGTCACCGGGGAGCTGTTTTTT. Encoded protein: CASGDREVTGELFF.

The gene calls are TRBV14 and TRBJ1-2; D unclear. The CDR3 length is 16 residues. V lost 0 bases and J lost 1, with 12 bases in between. Germline assignment: CDR1 SGHDN and CDR2 FVKESK. In DNA form, the CDR3 reads TGTGCCAGCAGCCAAGATGGCGTCAGACGTAACTATGGCTACACCTTC. It specifies CASSQDGVRRNYGYTF.

This clone was counted ten times or more. This chain links TRBV5-6 with TRBJ2-1, with 7 positions matching TRBD2. V was pared by 1 base and J by 5 bases, with 15 bases of the junction left unmatched. This CDR3 has 18 amino acids. Germline assignment: CDR1 SGHDT and CDR2 YYEEEE. The CDR3 DNA follows: TGTGCCAGCAGCTTGTACTACCAAACCGGGGGGTTCAACAATGAGCAGTTCTTC. Translation: CASSLYYQTGGFNNEQFF.

This clone was seen only a few times. This may stem from a read error, because a much larger clone lies one nucleotide away. This sample includes further DNA sequences coding for the same CDR3. This chain's CDR3 is CASSLADEQYF. DNA of the CDR3: TGTGCCAGCAGCTTAGCAGACGAGCAGTACTTC. The J gene is TRBJ2-7, the V gene TRBV7-2; D unresolved. The CDR3 has 11 residues. V was cut by 0 bases and J by 5 bases, with 2 bases left in between. The V gene's germline CDR1 is SGHTA and CDR2 FQGNSA.

This clone showed up just a few times. The rearrangement joins TRBV7-6 to TRBJ2-7; D is possibly TRBD1 or TRBD2 (5 bases each). V dropped 5 bases and J dropped 2 bases, with 13 bases sitting between them. The germline V gene has CDR1 SGHVS and CDR2 FNYEAQ. This CDR3 is built from 14 residues. Written as DNA, the CDR3 is TGTGCCAGCAGCGCAACCGGGACGACCTACGAGCAGTACTTC. It encodes CASSATGTTYEQYF.

The chain employs TRBV18 and TRBJ1-2, with D perhaps matching TRBD1 (6 bases). Per the germline V gene, CDR1 is KGHSH and CDR2 is LQKENI. V lost 3 bases, J lost 6 bases, and 20 bases lay in between. The CDR3 runs to 16 residues. In DNA form, the CDR3 reads TGTGCCAGCTCACCCAACCGGGCAGGGGTAAGGGATGGCTACACCTTC. This translates into CASSPNRAGVRDGYTF.

The chain recombines TRBV18 with TRBJ2-5, with no clear D. Per the germline V gene, CDR1 is KGHSH and CDR2 is LQKENI. The V end was cut by 0 bases, the J end by 4 bases, with 9 bases between. The CDR3 is 14 amino acids. The CDR3 loop reads CASSPPTTRETQYF. The CDR3 nucleotides read TGTGCCAGCTCACCACCTACTACCAGAGAGACCCAGTACTTC.

On this clone: The sample holds other DNA sequences that translate to the same CDR3. The chain employs TRBV20-1 and TRBJ2-5; D uncertain. Germline CDR1 and CDR2: DFQATT and SNEGSKA (reference sequence). The CDR3 length is 10 residues. The V end was cut by 6 bases, the J end by 4 bases, with 6 bases between. CDR3 in DNA: TGCAGTGCGACCTTAGAGACCCAGTACTTC. This encodes CSATLETQYF.

This chain uses TRBV5-1 with TRBJ2-7; D uncertain. Germline lookup yields CDR1 SGHRS and CDR2 YFSETQ. Between the trimmed V and J ends, which lost 0 bases and 5 bases, there was a span of 15 bases. The CDR3 totals 15 residues. The CDR3 spells CASSLVSNAANEQYF. CDR3 DNA sequence: TGCGCCAGCAGCTTGGTCTCAAACGCAGCAAACGAGCAGTACTTC.

Concerning this clone itself: Germline and junction disagree at one end, which may indicate a read error. This chain uses TRBV7-7 with TRBJ2-5; 7 bases line up with TRBD1. The CDR3 loop spans 16 amino acids. CDR1 and CDR2 (germline): SSHAT, FNYEAQ (reference sequence). CDR3 in DNA: TGTGCTAGCAGCTTAGTACAGGGGCAAGGCCAAGAGACCCAGTACTTC. Encoded protein: CASSLVQGQGQETQYF.

This rearrangement joins TRBV19 to TRBJ1-6, with D perhaps TRBD1 (6 bases). CDR3 length: 16 residues. Germline V lookup: CDR1 LNHDA, CDR2 SQIVND (reference sequence). V lost 4 bases and J 2 bases, leaving 12 bases between the germline ends. Written as DNA, the CDR3 is TGTGCCAGTAGTACGACAGGCATTACCTATAATTCACCCCTCCACTTT. The encoded protein is CASSTTGITYNSPLHF.